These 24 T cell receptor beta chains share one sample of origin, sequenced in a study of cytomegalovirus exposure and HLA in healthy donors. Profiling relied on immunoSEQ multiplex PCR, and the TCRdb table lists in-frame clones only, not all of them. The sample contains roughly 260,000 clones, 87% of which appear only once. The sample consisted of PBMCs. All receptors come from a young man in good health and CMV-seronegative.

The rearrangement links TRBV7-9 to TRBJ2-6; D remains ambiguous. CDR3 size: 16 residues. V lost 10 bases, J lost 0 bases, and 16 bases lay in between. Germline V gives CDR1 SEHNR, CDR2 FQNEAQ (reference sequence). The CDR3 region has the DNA TGTGCCACCGATCGGGTACGTCACTCTGGGGCCAACGTCCTGACTTTC. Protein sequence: CATDRVRHSGANVLTF.

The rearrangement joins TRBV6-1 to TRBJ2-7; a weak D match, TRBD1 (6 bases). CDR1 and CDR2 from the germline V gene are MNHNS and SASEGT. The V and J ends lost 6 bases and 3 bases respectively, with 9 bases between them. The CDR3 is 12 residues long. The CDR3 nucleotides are TGTGCCAGCAGACAGGGTTTCTACGAGCAGTACTTC. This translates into CASRQGFYEQYF.

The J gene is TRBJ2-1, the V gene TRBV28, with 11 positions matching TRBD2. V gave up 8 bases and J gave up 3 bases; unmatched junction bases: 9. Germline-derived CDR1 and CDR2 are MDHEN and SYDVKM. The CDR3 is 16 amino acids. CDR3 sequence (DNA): TGTGCCAGCGGCTCTAGCGGGGGGCCTGGCTACAATGAGCAGTTCTTC. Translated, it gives CASGSSGGPGYNEQFF. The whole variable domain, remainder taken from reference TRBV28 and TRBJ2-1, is DVKVTQSSRYLVKRTGEKVFLECVQDMDHENMFWYRQDPGLGLRLIYFSYDVKMKEKGDIPEGYSVSREKKERFSLILESASTNQTSMYLCASGSSGGPGYNEQFFGPGTRLTVL.

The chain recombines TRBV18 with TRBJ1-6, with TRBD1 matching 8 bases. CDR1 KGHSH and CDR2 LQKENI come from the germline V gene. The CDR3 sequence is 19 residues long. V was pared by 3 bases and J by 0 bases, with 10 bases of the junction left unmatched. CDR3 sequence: CASSPRTGSRGSYNSPLHF. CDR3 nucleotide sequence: TGTGCCAGCTCACCGAGGACAGGGAGTCGGGGCTCCTATAATTCACCCCTCCACTTT. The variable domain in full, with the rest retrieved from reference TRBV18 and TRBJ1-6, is NAGVMQNPRHLVRRRGQEARLRCSPMKGHSHVYWYRQLPEEGLKFMVYLQKENIIDESGMPKERFSAEFPKEGPSILRIQQVVRGDSAAYFCASSPRTGSRGSYNSPLHFGNGTRLTVT.

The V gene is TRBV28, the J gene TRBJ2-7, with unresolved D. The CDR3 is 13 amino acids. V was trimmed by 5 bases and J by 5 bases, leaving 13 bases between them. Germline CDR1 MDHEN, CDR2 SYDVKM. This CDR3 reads CASSRQAVDEQYF. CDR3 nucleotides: TGTGCCAGCAGTAGGCAGGCAGTCGACGAGCAGTACTTC.

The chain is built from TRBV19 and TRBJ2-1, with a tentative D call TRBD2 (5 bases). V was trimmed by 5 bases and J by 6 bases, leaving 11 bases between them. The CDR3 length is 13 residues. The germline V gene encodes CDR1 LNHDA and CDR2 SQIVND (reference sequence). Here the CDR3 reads CASSFLTSNEQFF. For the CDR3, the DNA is TGTGCCAGTAGTTTCCTCACTAGCAATGAGCAGTTCTTC.

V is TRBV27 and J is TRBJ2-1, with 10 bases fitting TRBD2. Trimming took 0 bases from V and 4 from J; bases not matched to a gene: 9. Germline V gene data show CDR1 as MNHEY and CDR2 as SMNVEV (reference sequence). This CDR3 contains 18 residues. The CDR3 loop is CASSLSGTSVRGYNEQFF. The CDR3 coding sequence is TGTGCCAGCAGTTTATCCGGGACTAGCGTCCGAGGGTACAATGAGCAGTTCTTC.

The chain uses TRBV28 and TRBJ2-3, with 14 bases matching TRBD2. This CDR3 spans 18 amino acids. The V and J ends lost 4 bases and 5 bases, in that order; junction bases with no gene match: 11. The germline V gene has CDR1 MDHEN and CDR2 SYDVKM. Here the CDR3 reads CASSSFGLAGGQEDTQYF. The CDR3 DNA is TGTGCCAGCAGTTCATTCGGACTAGCGGGAGGCCAGGAAGATACGCAGTATTTT.

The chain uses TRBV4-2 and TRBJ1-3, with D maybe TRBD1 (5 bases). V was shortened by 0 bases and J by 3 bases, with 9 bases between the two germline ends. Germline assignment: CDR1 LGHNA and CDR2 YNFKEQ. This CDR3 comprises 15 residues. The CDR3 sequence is CASSQDPDSGNTIYF. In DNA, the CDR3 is TGTGCCAGCAGCCAAGATCCAGACAGTGGAAACACCATATATTTT.

CDR3 nucleotides: TGTGCCAGCAGCCCAGCAGGGGGCGGAGGCTACACCTTC. It encodes CASSPAGGGGYTF. V gene TRBV7-8 combines with J gene TRBJ1-2, with 8 positions matching TRBD1. V was pared by 5 bases and J by 8 bases, with 7 bases of the junction left unmatched. The CDR3 consists of 13 residues. From germline, CDR1 is SGHVS and CDR2 FQNEAQ.

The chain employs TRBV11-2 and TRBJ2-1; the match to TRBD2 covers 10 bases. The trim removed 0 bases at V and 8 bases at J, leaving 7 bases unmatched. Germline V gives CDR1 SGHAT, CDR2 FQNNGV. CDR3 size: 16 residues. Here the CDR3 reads CASSLDRASGSYEQFF. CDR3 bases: TGTGCCAGCAGCTTAGATCGTGCTAGCGGGAGTTATGAGCAGTTCTTC.

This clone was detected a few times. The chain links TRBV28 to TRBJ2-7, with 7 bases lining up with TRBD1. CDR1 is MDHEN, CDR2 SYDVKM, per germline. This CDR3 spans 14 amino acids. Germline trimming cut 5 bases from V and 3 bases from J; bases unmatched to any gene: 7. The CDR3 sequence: CASSPGRQGYEQYF. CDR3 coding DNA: TGTGCCAGCAGTCCAGGGAGACAGGGCTACGAGCAGTACTTC.

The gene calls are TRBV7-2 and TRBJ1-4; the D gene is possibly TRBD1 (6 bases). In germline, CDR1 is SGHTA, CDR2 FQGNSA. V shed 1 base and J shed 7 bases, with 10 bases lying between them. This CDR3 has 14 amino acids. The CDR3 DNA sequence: TGTGCCAGCAGCTTAGGGGGGCAGGGTGAAAAACTGTTTTTT. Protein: CASSLGGQGEKLFF. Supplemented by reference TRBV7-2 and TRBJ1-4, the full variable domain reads GAGVSQSPSNKVTEKGKDVELRCDPISGHTALYWYRQSLGQGLEFLIYFQGNSAPDKSGLPSDRFSAERTGGSVSTLTIQRTQQEDSAVYLCASSLGGQGEKLFFGSGTQLSVL.

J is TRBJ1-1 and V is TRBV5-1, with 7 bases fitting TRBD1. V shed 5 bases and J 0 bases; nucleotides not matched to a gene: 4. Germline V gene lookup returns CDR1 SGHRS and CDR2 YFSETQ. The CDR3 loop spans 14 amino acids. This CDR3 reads CASSKGQMNTEAFF. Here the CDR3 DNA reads TGCGCCAGCAGTAAGGGACAGATGAACACTGAAGCTTTCTTT.

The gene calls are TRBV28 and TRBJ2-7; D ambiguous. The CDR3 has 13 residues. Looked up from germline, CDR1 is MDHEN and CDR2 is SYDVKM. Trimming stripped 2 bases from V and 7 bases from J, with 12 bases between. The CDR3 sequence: CASSLGSPWEQYF. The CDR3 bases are TGTGCCAGCAGTTTAGGTAGCCCGTGGGAGCAGTACTTC. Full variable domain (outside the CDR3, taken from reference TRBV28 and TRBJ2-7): DVKVTQSSRYLVKRTGEKVFLECVQDMDHENMFWYRQDPGLGLRLIYFSYDVKMKEKGDIPEGYSVSREKKERFSLILESASTNQTSMYLCASSLGSPWEQYFGPGTRLTVT.

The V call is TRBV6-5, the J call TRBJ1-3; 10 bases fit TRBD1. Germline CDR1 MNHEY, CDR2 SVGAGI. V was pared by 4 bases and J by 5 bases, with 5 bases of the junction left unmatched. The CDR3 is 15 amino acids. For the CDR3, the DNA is TGTGCCAGCAGTTCTGACAGGGGGCAAAGAAACACCATATATTTT. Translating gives CASSSDRGQRNTIYF.

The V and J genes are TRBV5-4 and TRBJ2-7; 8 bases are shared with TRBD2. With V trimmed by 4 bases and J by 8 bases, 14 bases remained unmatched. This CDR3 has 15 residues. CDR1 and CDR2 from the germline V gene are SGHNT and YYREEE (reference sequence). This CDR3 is CASSEPKAGVAKQYF. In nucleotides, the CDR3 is TGTGCCAGCAGCGAGCCGAAAGCGGGAGTTGCTAAGCAGTACTTC.

The CDR3 sequence is CASLPGGLYEQYF. Written as DNA, the CDR3 is TGTGCCAGCCTTCCGGGTGGACTCTACGAGCAGTACTTC. The chain links TRBV28 to TRBJ2-7; TRBD2 is a possible D gene (5 bases). CDR3 size: 13 residues. Germline-derived CDR1 and CDR2 are MDHEN and SYDVKM. V lost 8 bases to trimming and J lost 3 bases, with 14 bases between them.

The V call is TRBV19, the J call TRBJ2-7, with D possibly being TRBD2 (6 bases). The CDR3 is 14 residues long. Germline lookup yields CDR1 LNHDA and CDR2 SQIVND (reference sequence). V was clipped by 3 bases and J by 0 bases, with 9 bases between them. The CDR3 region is CASSIAGSSYEQYF. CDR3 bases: TGTGCCAGTAGTATCGCCGGGAGCTCCTACGAGCAGTACTTC.

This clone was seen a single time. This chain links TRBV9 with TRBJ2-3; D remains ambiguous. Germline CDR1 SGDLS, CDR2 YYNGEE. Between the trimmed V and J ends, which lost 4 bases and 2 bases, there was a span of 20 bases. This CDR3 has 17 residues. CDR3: CASSRGSSFIYTDTQYF. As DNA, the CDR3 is TGTGCCAGCAGCCGTGGTAGCAGCTTTATCTACACAGATACGCAGTATTTT.

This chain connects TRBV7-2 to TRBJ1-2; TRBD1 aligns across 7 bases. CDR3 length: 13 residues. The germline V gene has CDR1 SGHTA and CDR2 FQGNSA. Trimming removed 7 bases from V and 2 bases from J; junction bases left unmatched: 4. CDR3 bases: TGTGCCAGCACTCTACAGGGGAACTATGGCTACACCTTC. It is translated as CASTLQGNYGYTF.

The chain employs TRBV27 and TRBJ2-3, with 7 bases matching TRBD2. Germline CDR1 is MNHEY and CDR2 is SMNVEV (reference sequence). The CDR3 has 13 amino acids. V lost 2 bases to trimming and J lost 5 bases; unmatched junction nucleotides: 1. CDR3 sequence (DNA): TGTGCCAGCAGTTTAGCGGGGGAAGATACGCAGTATTTT. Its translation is CASSLAGEDTQYF.

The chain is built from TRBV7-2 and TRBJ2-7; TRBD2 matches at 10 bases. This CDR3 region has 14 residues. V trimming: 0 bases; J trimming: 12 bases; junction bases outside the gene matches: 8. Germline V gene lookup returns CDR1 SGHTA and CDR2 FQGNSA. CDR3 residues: CASSLAPSGGDLYF. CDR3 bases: TGTGCCAGCAGCTTAGCCCCCAGCGGGGGGGATCTGTACTTC.

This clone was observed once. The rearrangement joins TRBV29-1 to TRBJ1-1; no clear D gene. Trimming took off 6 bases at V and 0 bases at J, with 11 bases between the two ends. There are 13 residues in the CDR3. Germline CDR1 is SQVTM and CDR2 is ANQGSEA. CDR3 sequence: CSVAGNMNTEAFF. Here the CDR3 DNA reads TGCAGCGTAGCGGGGAACATGAACACTGAAGCTTTCTTT.